This TCR beta chain was observed in a study of cytomegalovirus exposure and HLA in healthy donors. Study-level points and caveats: Some highly shared sequence variants likely arose as a pipeline artifact. Earlier analysis looked at TCR beta V segments, and most were productive about 87% or about 30% of the time. Through in vitro validation, a few CMV-associated chains were shown to be specific for CMV antigens. Most TCR sequences showed up rarely, but some public TCRs showed up in many donors.

The PCR was carried out with 60 Vbeta primers and 13 Jbeta primers. Only in-frame clones appear in the TCRdb table, and some are missing; sequencing was by immunoSEQ multiplex PCR. The sample records roughly 180,000 clones, around three quarters being singletons. In regard to this clone: Its specificity is unknown.

Trimming at V came to 5 bases and at J to 4 bases, leaving 13 bases not matched to a gene. The CDR3 runs 17 residues. Germline-derived CDR1 and CDR2 are SEHNR and FQNEAQ (reference sequence). The receptor comes from a woman aged 25 to 45 in good health and CMV-seropositive. This chain joins TRBV7-9 and TRBJ2-3; 9 bases fit TRBD2. Input material: PBMCs. The DNA of the CDR3 is TGTGCCAGCAGCCTTAGCGGGGGTCTCTGGGGGCCAGATACGCAGTATTTT. Translation gives CASSLSGGLWGPDTQYF.